The rows below give T cell receptor beta chains drawn from one sample of a study of blood T cell repertoires in COVID-19. The repertoire was sequenced with immunoSEQ multiplex PCR; TCRdb's copy has only in-frame clones and lacks some. Of over 110,000 clones listed, 84% were seen once; the top ten hold 3% to 4.5%. Sequencing used PBMCs or T cells enriched from blood (not recorded which). Receptors originate from a man aged 45 to 65 in a cohort exposed to, infected with or recovered from COVID-19 (not recorded which). Both conserved end residues are part of each CDR3. A D gene is named only where the DNA matches it firmly. Clone size is shown for a subset of rows, as once, few, many or a class of expanded clone.

j_call d_call clone_size v_call cdr3_aa cdr3_nt
TRBJ1-2 TRBD1 few TRBV27 CASSLSKGQGYGYTF TGTGCCAGCAGTTTATCTAAAGGACAGGGCTATGGCTACACCTTC
TRBJ1-2 TRBD1 few TRBV27 CASSLGQGYGYTF TGTGCCAGCAGTTTAGGACAGGGCTATGGCTACACCTTC
TRBJ1-2 . . TRBV4-3 CASSQDPGFYGYTF TGCGCCAGCAGCCAAGATCCAGGCTTCTATGGCTACACCTTC
TRBJ2-7 TRBD2 . TRBV10-3 CVTAGGANEQYF TGTGTTACTGCGGGGGGGGCTAACGAGCAGTACTTC
TRBJ2-7 TRBD2 . TRBV11-2 CASSLELAGAYEQYF TGTGCCAGCAGCTTAGAACTAGCGGGAGCCTACGAGCAGTACTTC
TRBJ2-7 TRBD2 once TRBV28 CASSSSKYGRAYEQYF TGTGCCAGCAGTTCGTCAAAATACGGGAGGGCCTACGAGCAGTACTTC
TRBJ2-7 . . TRBV3-1/TRBV3-2 CASSPRGPYEQYF TGTGCCAGCAGCCCACGCGGGCCCTACGAGCAGTACTTC
TRBJ2-4 TRBD2 . TRBV27 CASSFSGLAGNRDIQYF TGTGCCAGCAGTTTCTCGGGACTAGCGGGAAATAGAGACATTCAGTACTTC
TRBJ2-7 . . TRBV19 CASSIWSGNEQYF TGTGCCAGTAGTATCTGGTCCGGGAACGAGCAGTACTTC
TRBJ2-3 . . TRBV7-6 CASSSPGGRSPDTQYF TGTGCCAGCAGTTCCCCAGGGGGGCGGTCGCCAGATACGCAGTATTTT
TRBJ1-3 . few TRBV6-1 CASSEESRRTGNTIYF TGTGCCAGCAGTGAAGAGTCGAGGAGAACTGGAAACACCATATATTTT
TRBJ2-2 TRBD1 . TRBV5-5 CASSLGPDRGPTGELFF TGTGCCAGCAGCTTGGGGCCAGACAGGGGTCCCACCGGGGAGCTGTTTTTT
TRBJ2-5 . . TRBV13 CASSALLDAETQYF TGTGCCAGCAGCGCACTACTAGACGCAGAGACCCAGTACTTC
TRBJ2-5 TRBD1 . TRBV5-4 CASSPWDRSLGETQYF TGTGCCAGCAGCCCCTGGGACAGGAGCCTGGGAGAGACCCAGTACTTC
TRBJ2-7 . few TRBV7-9 CASSLWGMEDEQYF TGTGCCAGCAGCTTATGGGGAATGGAGGACGAGCAGTACTTC
TRBJ2-7 TRBD2 . TRBV29-1 CSVGLGGDWGRAYEQYF TGCAGCGTTGGTCTTGGGGGAGATTGGGGGAGGGCCTACGAGCAGTACTTC
TRBJ1-5 . . TRBV3-1/TRBV3-2 CASSFGRGGNQPQHF TGTGCCAGCAGCTTCGGACGGGGAGGCAATCAGCCCCAGCATTTT
TRBJ2-2 TRBD2 . TRBV2 CASNGRLAGVQAGELFF TGTGCCAGCAATGGACGACTAGCGGGAGTTCAGGCCGGGGAGCTGTTTTTT
TRBJ1-1 . . TRBV5-1 CASNSEAPGDTEAFF TGCGCCAGCAACTCAGAGGCACCCGGGGACACTGAAGCTTTCTTT
TRBJ2-5 . few TRBV5-6 CASSFGAGSTQYF TGTGCCAGCAGCTTTGGGGCAGGGTCTACCCAGTACTTC
TRBJ1-1 . few TRBV7-2 CASSSIGNTEAFF TGTGCCAGCAGCTCAATCGGGAACACTGAAGCTTTCTTT
TRBJ2-7 TRBD2 . TRBV7-6 CASSLGRPGGGYEQYF TGTGCCAGCAGCTTAGGGCGGCCGGGAGGGGGCTACGAGCAGTACTTC
TRBJ2-3 . . TRBV25-1 CASSEGGGGLSTDTQYF TGTGCCAGCAGTGAAGGCGGAGGGGGCCTTAGCACAGATACGCAGTATTTT
TRBJ2-3 . . TRBV9 CASSVARSGGTQYF TGTGCCAGCAGCGTAGCGCGGTCGGGGGGCACGCAGTATTTT
TRBJ1-4 . . TRBV12-3/TRBV12-4 CASSLDRGLVLFF TGTGCCAGCAGTTTAGACCGCGGGCTGGTACTGTTTTTT
TRBJ2-1 . . TRBV29-1 CSDATHRINEQFF TGCAGCGACGCAACCCACAGGATAAATGAGCAGTTCTTC
TRBJ2-7 . . TRBV5-6 CASSPSRSYEQYF TGTGCCAGCAGCCCCTCGAGGTCCTACGAGCAGTACTTC
TRBJ2-7 TRBD2 . TRBV27 CASSRLAGGPEQYF TGTGCCAGCAGTAGACTAGCGGGGGGGCCCGAGCAGTACTTC
TRBJ2-7 . . TRBV7-9 CASSLPDGTKSSYEQYF TGTGCCAGCAGCTTGCCCGATGGGACAAAAAGCTCCTACGAGCAGTACTTC
TRBJ1-4 . . TRBV30 CAWSVEDTEKLFF TGTGCCTGGAGTGTAGAGGACACTGAAAAACTGTTTTTT
TRBJ2-7 . . TRBV13 CASSPSQGVRSYEQYF TGTGCCAGCAGCCCCTCCCAGGGCGTACGGTCCTACGAGCAGTACTTC
TRBJ2-5 . . TRBV6-5 CASTAGSPSGAQYF TGTGCCAGTACCGCCGGCAGTCCCTCGGGGGCCCAGTACTTC
TRBJ2-7 TRBD1 . TRBV7-9 CASSTGTVNFQYF TGTGCCAGCAGCACCGGGACAGTGAATTTTCAGTACTTC
TRBJ2-7 TRBD1 . TRBV10-3 CAISESGQGPGMNF TGTGCCATCAGTGAGTCAGGACAGGGGCCCGGAATGAACTTC
TRBJ1-2 . . TRBV5-1 CASSLVSSAGDGYTF TGCGCCAGCAGCTTGGTGTCAAGTGCAGGTGATGGCTACACCTTC
TRBJ2-1 TRBD2 . TRBV19 CASSIGTSEANEQFF TGTGCCAGTAGTATCGGGACTAGCGAGGCCAATGAGCAGTTCTTC
TRBJ2-4 TRBD2 . TRBV2 CASSILAGGSGGQYF TGTGCCAGCAGCATCCTAGCGGGAGGATCGGGAGGGCAGTACTTC
TRBJ1-5 . . TRBV3-1/TRBV3-2 CASSQEAGNSNQPQHF TGTGCCAGCAGCCAAGAGGCAGGGAATAGCAATCAGCCCCAGCATTTT
TRBJ1-2 . once TRBV5-4 CASWAATNYGYTF TGTGCCAGCTGGGCAGCCACTAACTATGGCTACACCTTC
TRBJ2-7 . . TRBV5-6 CASSSDRLYEQYF TGTGCCAGCAGCTCAGACAGACTCTACGAGCAGTACTTC
TRBJ2-1 . . TRBV7-2 CASSVVAASYNEQFF TGTGCCAGCAGCGTCGTTGCGGCATCCTACAATGAGCAGTTCTTC
TRBJ2-7 TRBD2 . TRBV19 CASSKAGASYEQYF TGTGCCAGTAGTAAAGCGGGAGCCTCCTACGAGCAGTACTTC
TRBJ1-6 . . TRBV29-1 CSVVAGVGSPLHF TGCAGCGTTGTAGCCGGGGTGGGTTCACCCCTCCACTTT
TRBJ1-1 TRBD1 once TRBV7-9 CASSEQGFNWVNTEAFF TGTGCCAGCAGCGAACAGGGGTTCAATTGGGTGAACACTGAAGCTTTCTTT
TRBJ2-2 TRBD2 few TRBV7-3 CASSSWGSGRNTGELFF TGTGCCAGCAGCTCATGGGGGAGCGGGAGGAACACCGGGGAGCTGTTTTTT
TRBJ1-2 TRBD1 few TRBV4-1 CASSQPFLGQGKDGYTF TGCGCCAGCAGCCAACCATTCCTAGGACAGGGGAAAGATGGCTACACCTTC
TRBJ1-1 . . TRBV12-3/TRBV12-4 CASSWTVNTEAFF TGTGCCAGCAGTTGGACAGTGAACACTGAAGCTTTCTTT
TRBJ2-7 TRBD2 . TRBV5-4 CASSSTSESYEQYF TGTGCCAGCAGCTCGACTAGCGAGAGCTACGAGCAGTACTTC
TRBJ2-1 . . TRBV6-5 CASSYSFAAREQFF TGTGCCAGCAGTTACTCGTTTGCGGCCCGCGAGCAGTTCTTC